This TCR beta chain was recorded in a study of blood T cell repertoires in COVID-19. Study as a whole: COVID-19 samples, acute and convalescent, were from the United States, Italy and Spain. Sources were T cells, B-cell-depleted T cells, or PBMCs; the material itself was cDNA or gDNA.

This clone showed up just a few times. Under the authors' procedure: The assay estimated nucleated cells by amplifying reference gene primers. Assay used: immunoSEQ multiplex PCR; TCRdb lists only in-frame clones, some missing. D and trimming were read from the DNA, whereas the V and J calls and clone size are those reported in that table. The table shows approximately 28,000 clones, with under 85% occurring only once. The CDR3 spans 16 residues. Per the germline V gene, CDR1 is LGHDT and CDR2 is YNNKEL (reference sequence). The V segment lost 2 bases and the J segment 4 bases; nucleotides outside the gene matches: 8.

Material for sequencing was peripheral blood. This sequence was found in a woman aged 70-85 years with active or convalescent COVID-19. The chain employs TRBV3-1 (or the pseudogene TRBV3-2) and TRBJ1-5, with 7 bases that match TRBD1. CDR3 bases: TGTGCCAGCAGCCAACAGACGGACAGGCTTAATCAGCCCCAGCATTTT. Translating gives CASSQQTDRLNQPQHF.